The rows below give T cell receptor beta chains drawn from one sample of a study of response to subunit inactivated influenza vaccine. TCRdb re-analysed the RT-PCR reads in MiXCR, keeping a single row per CDR3 protein. The sample includes about 780,000 distinct CDR3 sequences, around 20% seen only once; the top ten take about a tenth. The material sequenced was PBMCs from blood, taken 4 to 6 days after vaccination. The receptors derive from a man between 50 and 59 years old who received an inactivated influenza vaccine. Each CDR3 is given with its conserved first and last residue. The order of the fields is D gene, J gene, clone size, V gene, CDR3 protein, CDR3 DNA. D genes are given only for firm matches. A clone size is listed for some rows: how often the clone was seen (once, few, many), or a class if it is expanded.

>TRBD2|TRBJ2-2|.|TRBV10-2
CASSETSGPITGELFF
TGCGCCAGCAGTGAAACTAGCGGGCCGATCACCGGGGAGCTGTTTTTT
>.|TRBJ2-2|few|TRBV20-1
CSARGPAGELFF
TGCAGTGCTAGAGGTCCGGCCGGGGAGCTGTTTTTT
>.|TRBJ1-1|few|TRBV29-1
CSVRGRSNTEAFF
TGCAGCGTAAGGGGTCGGTCGAACACTGAAGCTTTCTTT
>.|TRBJ2-3|few|TRBV12-3/TRBV12-4
CASSLLRSDTQYF
TGTGCCAGCAGTTTGTTGCGTTCAGATACGCAGTATTTT
>.|TRBJ2-1|.|TRBV10-3
CAISESRQGFNEQFF
TGTGCCATCAGTGAGTCTCGGCAGGGCTTCAATGAGCAGTTCTTC
>TRBD1|TRBJ2-3|few|TRBV9
CASSAPGQGTDTQYF
TGTGCCAGCAGCGCCCCGGGACAGGGGACAGATACGCAGTATTTT
>.|TRBJ1-1|.|TRBV30
CAWGLTNTEAFF
TGTGCCTGGGGACTGACGAACACTGAAGCTTTCTTT
>TRBD1|TRBJ1-5|many|TRBV5-6
CASSRQGGDQPQHF
TGTGCCAGCAGCCGACAGGGGGGAGATCAGCCCCAGCATTTT
>.|TRBJ1-1|few|TRBV7-2
CASSKRQGATEAFF
TGTGCCAGCAGCAAAAGACAAGGGGCTACTGAAGCTTTCTTT
>TRBD1|TRBJ1-5|.|TRBV28
CASSSGTGPQPQHF
TGTGCCAGCAGTTCCGGGACAGGTCCTCAGCCCCAGCATTTT
>.|TRBJ1-1|.|TRBV27
CASATGDYNTEAFF
TGTGCCAGCGCCACCGGGGATTATAACACTGAAGCTTTCTTT
>.|TRBJ2-7|.|TRBV3-1
CASSQSTWEQYF
TGTGCCAGCAGCCAGTCGACGTGGGAGCAGTACTTC
>.|TRBJ2-5|few|TRBV6-1
CASSENPHPEYF
TGTGCCAGCAGTGAAAATCCACACCCAGAGTACTTC
>TRBD1|TRBJ1-5|few|TRBV24-1
CATSDSTGQVNQPQHF
TGTGCCACCAGTGATTCGACGGGACAGGTCAATCAGCCCCAGCATTTT
>.|TRBJ1-4|.|TRBV12-3/TRBV12-4
CASSLVGPAKLFF
TGTGCCAGCAGTTTGGTGGGTCCGGCAAAACTGTTTTTT
>.|TRBJ1-5|.|TRBV7-9
CASSQRWDQPQHF
TGTGCCAGCAGCCAACGTTGGGATCAGCCCCAGCATTTT
>TRBD1|TRBJ2-5|.|TRBV7-9
CASSVTGDSQETQYF
TGTGCCAGCAGCGTGACAGGGGATTCCCAAGAGACCCAGTACTTC
>TRBD2|TRBJ2-2|few|TRBV3-1
CASSQSGGGPAGELFF
TGTGCCAGCAGCCAATCGGGAGGCGGGCCCGCCGGGGAGCTGTTTTTT
>.|TRBJ2-7|.|TRBV4-2
CASSVPSGEQYF
TGTGCCAGCAGCGTTCCGAGTGGGGAGCAGTACTTC
>.|TRBJ2-5|.|TRBV20-1
CSATVGQTIKETQYF
TGCAGTGCTACCGTAGGACAGACGATTAAAGAGACCCAGTACTTC
>TRBD1|TRBJ2-2|few|TRBV20-1
CSAKTGHTGELFF
TGCAGTGCTAAGACAGGGCACACCGGGGAGCTGTTTTTT
>TRBD2|TRBJ2-1|.|TRBV6-2/TRBV6-3
CASSYSRETSGGPVYNEQFF
TGTGCCAGCAGTTACTCGAGGGAGACTAGCGGGGGGCCGGTTTACAATGAGCAGTTCTTC
>.|TRBJ2-2|few|TRBV9
CASSVEGGNTGELFF
TGTGCCAGCAGCGTAGAGGGTGGGAACACCGGGGAGCTGTTTTTT
>.|TRBJ1-1|many|TRBV7-9
CASSRMTVAEAFF
TGTGCCAGCAGCCGAATGACAGTGGCTGAAGCTTTCTTT
>.|TRBJ2-4|.|TRBV12-3/TRBV12-4
CASSWDIAKNIQYF
TGTGCCAGCAGTTGGGACATAGCCAAAAACATTCAGTACTTC
>TRBD2|TRBJ2-3|.|TRBV11-2
CASSATRGSLAGVTDTQYF
TGTGCCAGCAGCGCAACCCGGGGGTCCCTAGCGGGTGTCACAGATACGCAGTATTTT
>TRBD2|TRBJ2-1|many|TRBV20-1
CSAREPSGSSYNEQFF
TGCAGTGCTAGAGAACCTAGCGGGAGCTCCTACAATGAGCAGTTCTTC
>.|TRBJ2-3|few|TRBV6-1
CASSQGPSRRDTQYF
TGTGCCAGCAGCCAGGGGCCTAGTCGTCGGGATACGCAGTATTTT
>TRBD1|TRBJ1-4|.|TRBV29-1
CSARGPGEKLFF
TGCAGCGCCAGGGGGCCGGGGGAAAAACTGTTTTTT
>TRBD1|TRBJ1-1|few|TRBV7-9
CASSAPGQGVTEAFF
TGTGCCAGCAGCGCTCCGGGACAGGGGGTTACTGAAGCTTTCTTT
>.|TRBJ1-2|.|TRBV27
CASSPGAVYGYTF
TGTGCCAGCAGTCCAGGGGCCGTCTATGGCTACACCTTC
>.|TRBJ2-3|few|TRBV5-1
CASSLGTKWGDTQYF
TGCGCCAGCAGCTTGGGGACAAAATGGGGAGATACGCAGTATTTT
>TRBD2|TRBJ2-1|.|TRBV6-2/TRBV6-3
CASSYRAGGGGEQFF
TGTGCCAGCAGTTATCGGGCGGGAGGGGGCGGTGAGCAGTTCTTC
>TRBD1|TRBJ1-6|.|TRBV20-1
CSANRGNPNSPLHF
TGCAGTGCGAACAGGGGGAACCCAAATTCACCCCTCCACTTT
>TRBD2|TRBJ2-7|.|TRBV12-3/TRBV12-4
CASSVGLAGMYEQYF
TGTGCCAGCAGCGTTGGACTAGCGGGGATGTACGAGCAGTACTTC
>.|TRBJ2-7|.|TRBV12-3/TRBV12-4
CASSSLTGLSIYEQYF
TGTGCCAGCAGTTCCTTGACAGGCCTATCAATCTACGAGCAGTACTTC
>.|TRBJ2-3|few|TRBV20-1
CSATGPFTDTQYF
TGCAGTGCTACCGGGCCTTTCACAGATACGCAGTATTTT